Shown below are 7 T cell receptor beta chains from a single sample sequenced in a study of cytomegalovirus exposure and HLA in healthy donors. PCR employed 60 Vbeta and 13 Jbeta primers. The table came from immunoSEQ multiplex PCR; TCRdb's copy has only in-frame clones and leaves some out. The data include 150,000 to 200,000 clones; the top ten clones carry 6.5%. The sequencing input was PBMCs. The receptors originated from a man between 25 and 39 years old in good health and CMV-seronegative.

The chain recombines TRBV7-9 with TRBJ2-5, with D perhaps matching TRBD2 (5 bases). This CDR3 is built from 14 residues. Germline V lookup: CDR1 SEHNR, CDR2 FQNEAQ (reference sequence). Trimming stripped 5 bases from V and 5 bases from J, with 15 bases between. Here the CDR3 reads CASSPGGWGETQYF. The CDR3 nucleotides read TGTGCCAGCAGCCCCGGCGGGTGGGGTGAGACCCAGTACTTC.

The chain links TRBV4-3 to TRBJ1-1; 7 bases map to TRBD1. Germline CDR1 reads LGHNA; CDR2 reads YSLEER. The junction had 5 bases not matched to a gene; V was cut back by 1 base and J by 0 bases. The length of the CDR3 is 16 residues. DNA of the CDR3: TGCGCCAGCAGCCAAGCGACAGGGAACATGAACACTGAAGCTTTCTTT. Amino acid sequence: CASSQATGNMNTEAFF.

This chain uses TRBV7-3 with TRBJ2-5, with D possibly matching TRBD1 (7 bases). V was shortened by 3 bases and J by 5 bases, with 22 bases between the two germline ends. The CDR3 sequence is 17 residues long. Per the germline V gene, CDR1 is SGHTA and CDR2 is FQGTGA. The CDR3 sequence is CASSLLGGQEGWETQYF. The CDR3 DNA reads TGTGCCAGCAGCTTGCTAGGAGGACAGGAGGGATGGGAGACCCAGTACTTC.

The chain uses TRBV6-6 and TRBJ1-1; D unclear. The CDR3 has 14 amino acids. Germline assignment: CDR1 MNHNY and CDR2 SVGAGI (reference sequence). The V end was cut by 0 bases, the J end by 1 base, with 6 bases between. The DNA for the CDR3 is TGTGCCAGCAGTTACTCAACCGGGAACACTGAAGCTTTCTTT. It translates to CASSYSTGNTEAFF.

The chain joins TRBV7-9 to TRBJ2-1; 10 positions match TRBD1. This CDR3 is built from 15 residues. Looked up from germline, CDR1 is SEHNR and CDR2 is FQNEAQ (reference sequence). The V segment lost 5 bases and the J segment 3 bases; nucleotides outside the gene matches: 4. CDR3 bases: TGTGCCAGCAGCCTGACAGGGGGCTACTACAATGAGCAGTTCTTC. It yields the protein CASSLTGGYYNEQFF.

The rearrangement links TRBV6-5 to TRBJ2-2; tentatively, D is TRBD1 (5 bases). Deletions cut 5 bases from V and 0 bases from J, with 10 bases between. This CDR3 is 15 amino acids long. The germline V gene has CDR1 MNHEY and CDR2 SVGAGI. The CDR3 sequence: CASSGPGTNTGELFF. CDR3 bases: TGTGCCAGCAGTGGACCAGGGACGAACACCGGGGAGCTGTTTTTT.

The rearrangement links TRBV2 to TRBJ2-7; 10 bases agree with TRBD2. V gave up 2 bases and J gave up 6 bases; unmatched junction bases: 10. CDR1 and CDR2 (germline): SNHLY, FYNNEI. The CDR3 covers 16 residues. The DNA of the CDR3 is TGTGCCAGCAGTGAACGGGCAGCGGGAGGGGGCGGCGAGCAGTACTTC. Translating it yields CASSERAAGGGGEQYF.